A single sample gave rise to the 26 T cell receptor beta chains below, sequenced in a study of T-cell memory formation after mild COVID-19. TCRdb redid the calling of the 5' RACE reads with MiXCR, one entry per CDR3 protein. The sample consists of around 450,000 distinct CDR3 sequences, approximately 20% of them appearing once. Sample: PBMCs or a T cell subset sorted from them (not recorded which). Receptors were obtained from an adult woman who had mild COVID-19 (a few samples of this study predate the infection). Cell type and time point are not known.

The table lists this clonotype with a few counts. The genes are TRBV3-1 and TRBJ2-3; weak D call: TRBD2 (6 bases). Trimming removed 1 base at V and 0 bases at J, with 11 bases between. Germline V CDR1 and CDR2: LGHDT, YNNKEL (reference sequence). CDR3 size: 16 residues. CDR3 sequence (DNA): TGTGCCAGCAGCCAAGTCATCGGGGGAAGCACAGATACGCAGTATTTT. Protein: CASSQVIGGSTDTQYF.

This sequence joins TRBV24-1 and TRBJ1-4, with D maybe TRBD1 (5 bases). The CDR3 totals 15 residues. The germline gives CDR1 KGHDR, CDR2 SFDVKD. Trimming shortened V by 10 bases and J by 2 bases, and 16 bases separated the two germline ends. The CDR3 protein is CATGSSDKTNEKLFF. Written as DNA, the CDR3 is TGTGCCACGGGAAGTTCGGACAAGACTAATGAAAAACTGTTTTTT.

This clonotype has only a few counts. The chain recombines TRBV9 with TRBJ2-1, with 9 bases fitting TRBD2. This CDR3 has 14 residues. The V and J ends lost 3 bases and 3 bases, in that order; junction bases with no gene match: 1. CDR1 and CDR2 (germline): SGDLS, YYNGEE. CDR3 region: CASSGSGGYNEQFF. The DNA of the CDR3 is TGTGCCAGCAGCGGTAGCGGGGGCTACAATGAGCAGTTCTTC.

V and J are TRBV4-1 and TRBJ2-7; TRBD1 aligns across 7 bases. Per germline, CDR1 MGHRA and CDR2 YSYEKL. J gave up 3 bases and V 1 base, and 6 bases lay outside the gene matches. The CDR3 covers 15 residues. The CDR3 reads CASSQGQGSGYEQYF. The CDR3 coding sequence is TGCGCCAGCAGCCAAGGACAGGGAAGTGGCTACGAGCAGTACTTC.

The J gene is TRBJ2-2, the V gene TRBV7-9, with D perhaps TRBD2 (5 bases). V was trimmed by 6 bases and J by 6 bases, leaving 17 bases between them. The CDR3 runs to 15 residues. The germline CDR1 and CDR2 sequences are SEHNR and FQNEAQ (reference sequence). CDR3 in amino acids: CASRPRATAAGELFF. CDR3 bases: TGTGCCAGCAGGCCGAGGGCGACGGCGGCCGGGGAGCTGTTTTTT.

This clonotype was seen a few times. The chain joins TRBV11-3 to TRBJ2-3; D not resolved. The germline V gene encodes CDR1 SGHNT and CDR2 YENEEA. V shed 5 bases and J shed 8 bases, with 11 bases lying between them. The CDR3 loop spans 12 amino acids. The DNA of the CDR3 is TGTGCCAGCAGCCCCGACCATGTTACGCAGTATTTT. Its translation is CASSPDHVTQYF.

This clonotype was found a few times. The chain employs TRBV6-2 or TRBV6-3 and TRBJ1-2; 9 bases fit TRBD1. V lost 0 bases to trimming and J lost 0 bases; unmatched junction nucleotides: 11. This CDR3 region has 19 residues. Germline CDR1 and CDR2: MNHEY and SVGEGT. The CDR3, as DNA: TGTGCCAGCAGTTACTCGGAACGGGACAGGGCGCCTACTAACTATGGCTACACCTTC. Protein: CASSYSERDRAPTNYGYTF.

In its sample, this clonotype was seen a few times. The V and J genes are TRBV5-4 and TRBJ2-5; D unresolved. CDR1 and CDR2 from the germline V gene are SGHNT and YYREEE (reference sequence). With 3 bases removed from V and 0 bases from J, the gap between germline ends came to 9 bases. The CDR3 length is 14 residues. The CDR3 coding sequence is TGTGCCAGCAGCTCTGGGGTATACCAAGAGACCCAGTACTTC. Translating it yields CASSSGVYQETQYF.

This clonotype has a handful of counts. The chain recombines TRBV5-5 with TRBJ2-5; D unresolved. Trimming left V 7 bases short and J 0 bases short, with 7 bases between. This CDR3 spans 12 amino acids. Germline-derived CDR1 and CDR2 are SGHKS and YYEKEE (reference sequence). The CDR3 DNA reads TGTGCCAGCGGACCCGACCAAGAGACCCAGTACTTC. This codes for CASGPDQETQYF.

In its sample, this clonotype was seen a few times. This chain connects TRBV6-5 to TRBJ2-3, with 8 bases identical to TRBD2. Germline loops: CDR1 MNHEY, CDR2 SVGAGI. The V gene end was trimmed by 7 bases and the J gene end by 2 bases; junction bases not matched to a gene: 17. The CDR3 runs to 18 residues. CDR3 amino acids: CASTARREGKGITDTQYF. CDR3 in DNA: TGTGCCAGCACCGCGCGACGGGAGGGCAAAGGGATCACAGATACGCAGTATTTT.

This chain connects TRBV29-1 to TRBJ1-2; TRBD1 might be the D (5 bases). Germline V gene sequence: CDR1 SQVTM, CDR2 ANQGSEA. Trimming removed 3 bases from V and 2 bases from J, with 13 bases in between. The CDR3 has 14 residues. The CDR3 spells CSVEGRAENYGYTF. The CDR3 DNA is TGCAGCGTTGAGGGCAGGGCGGAGAACTATGGCTACACCTTC.

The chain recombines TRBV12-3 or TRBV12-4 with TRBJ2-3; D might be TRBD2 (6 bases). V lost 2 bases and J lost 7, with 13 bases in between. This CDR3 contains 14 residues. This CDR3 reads CASSLWGEANTQYF. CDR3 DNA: TGTGCCAGCAGTTTATGGGGGGAGGCGAATACGCAGTATTTT.

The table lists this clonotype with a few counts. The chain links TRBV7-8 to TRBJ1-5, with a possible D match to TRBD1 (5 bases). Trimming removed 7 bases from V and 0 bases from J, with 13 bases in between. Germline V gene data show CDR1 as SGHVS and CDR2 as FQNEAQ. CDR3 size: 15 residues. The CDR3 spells CASTRDLYSNQPQHF. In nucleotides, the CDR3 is TGTGCCAGCACCAGGGACCTTTATAGCAATCAGCCCCAGCATTTT.

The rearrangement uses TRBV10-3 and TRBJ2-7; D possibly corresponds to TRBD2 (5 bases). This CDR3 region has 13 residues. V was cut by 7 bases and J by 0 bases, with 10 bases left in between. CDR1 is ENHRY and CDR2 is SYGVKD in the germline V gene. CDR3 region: CAINGGLSYEQYF. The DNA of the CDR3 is TGTGCCATCAACGGCGGACTCTCCTACGAGCAGTACTTC.

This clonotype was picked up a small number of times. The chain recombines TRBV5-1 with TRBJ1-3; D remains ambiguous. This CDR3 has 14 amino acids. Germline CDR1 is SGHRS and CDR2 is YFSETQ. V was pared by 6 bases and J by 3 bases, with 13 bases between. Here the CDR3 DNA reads TGCGCCAGCAAGGACCTCCGGGGTGGAAACACCATATATTTT. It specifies CASKDLRGGNTIYF.

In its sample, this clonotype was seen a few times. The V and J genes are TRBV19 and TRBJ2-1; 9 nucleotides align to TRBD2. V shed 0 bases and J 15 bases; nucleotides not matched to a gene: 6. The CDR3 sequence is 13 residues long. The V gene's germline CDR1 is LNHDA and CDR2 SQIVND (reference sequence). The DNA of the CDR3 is TGTGCCAGTAGTATAGATCGGACTAGCGCGACGTTCTTC. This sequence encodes CASSIDRTSATFF. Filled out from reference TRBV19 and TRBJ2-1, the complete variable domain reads DGGITQSPKYLFRKEGQNVTLSCEQNLNHDAMYWYRQDPGQGLRLIYYSQIVNDFQKGDIAEGYSVSREKKESFPLTVTSAQKNPTAFYLCASSIDRTSATFFGPGTRLTVL.

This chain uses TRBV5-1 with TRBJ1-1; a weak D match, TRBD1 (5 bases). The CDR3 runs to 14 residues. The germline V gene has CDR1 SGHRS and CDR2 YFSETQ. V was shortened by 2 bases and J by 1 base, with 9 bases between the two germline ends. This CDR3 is CASSFTGPNTEAFF. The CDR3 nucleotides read TGCGCCAGCAGCTTTACAGGCCCGAACACTGAAGCTTTCTTT.

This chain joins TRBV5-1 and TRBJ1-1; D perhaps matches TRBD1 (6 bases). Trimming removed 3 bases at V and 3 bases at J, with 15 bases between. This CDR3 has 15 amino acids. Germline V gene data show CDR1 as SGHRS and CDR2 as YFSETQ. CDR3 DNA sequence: TGCGCCAGCAGCTCGGGGGCACCAATTGACACTGAAGCTTTCTTT. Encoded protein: CASSSGAPIDTEAFF.

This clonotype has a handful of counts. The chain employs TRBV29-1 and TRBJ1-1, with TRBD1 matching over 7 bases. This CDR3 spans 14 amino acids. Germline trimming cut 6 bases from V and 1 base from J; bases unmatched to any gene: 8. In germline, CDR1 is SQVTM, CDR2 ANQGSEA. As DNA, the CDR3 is TGCAGCGTCGCGAGGGGGCTGGCGAACACTGAAGCTTTCTTT. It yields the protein CSVARGLANTEAFF.

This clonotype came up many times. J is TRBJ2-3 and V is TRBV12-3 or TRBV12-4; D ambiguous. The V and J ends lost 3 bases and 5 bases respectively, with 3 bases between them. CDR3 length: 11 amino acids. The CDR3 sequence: CASSLIDTQYF. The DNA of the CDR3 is TGTGCCAGCAGTTTGATAGATACGCAGTATTTT.

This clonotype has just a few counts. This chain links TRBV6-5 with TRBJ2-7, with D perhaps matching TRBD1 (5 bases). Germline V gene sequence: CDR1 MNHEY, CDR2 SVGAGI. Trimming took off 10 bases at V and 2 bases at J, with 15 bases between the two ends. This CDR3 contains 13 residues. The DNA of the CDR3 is TGTGCCATAGGGGTCGAAAGACCCTACGAGCAGTACTTC. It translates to CAIGVERPYEQYF.

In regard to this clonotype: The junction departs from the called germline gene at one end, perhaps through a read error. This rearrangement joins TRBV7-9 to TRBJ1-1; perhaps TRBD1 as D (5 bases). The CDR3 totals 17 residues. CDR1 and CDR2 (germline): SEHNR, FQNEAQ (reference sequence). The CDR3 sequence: CDSSLTAGRRSSPEAFF. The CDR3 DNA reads TGTGACAGCAGCTTAACCGCAGGGAGGAGGTCAAGTCCTGAAGCTTTCTTT.

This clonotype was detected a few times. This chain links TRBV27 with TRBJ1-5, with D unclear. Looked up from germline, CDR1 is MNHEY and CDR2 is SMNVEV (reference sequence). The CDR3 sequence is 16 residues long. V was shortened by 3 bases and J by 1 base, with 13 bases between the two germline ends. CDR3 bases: TGTGCCAGCAGTTTGGTTTCCGGGGAAAGCAATCAGCCCCAGCATTTT. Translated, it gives CASSLVSGESNQPQHF.

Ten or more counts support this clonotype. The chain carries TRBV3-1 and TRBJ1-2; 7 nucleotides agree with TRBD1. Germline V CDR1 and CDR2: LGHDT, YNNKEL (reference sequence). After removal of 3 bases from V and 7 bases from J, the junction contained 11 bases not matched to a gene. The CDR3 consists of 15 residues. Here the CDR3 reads CASSHSGQRTFGYTF. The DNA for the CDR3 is TGTGCCAGCAGCCACTCGGGACAGAGGACTTTTGGCTACACCTTC.

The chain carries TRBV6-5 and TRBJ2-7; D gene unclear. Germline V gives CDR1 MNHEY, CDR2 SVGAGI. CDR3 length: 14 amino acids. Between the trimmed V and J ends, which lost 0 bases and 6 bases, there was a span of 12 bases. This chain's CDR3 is CASSYSGSRSEQYF. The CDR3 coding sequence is TGTGCCAGCAGTTACTCAGGCAGCCGATCCGAGCAGTACTTC.

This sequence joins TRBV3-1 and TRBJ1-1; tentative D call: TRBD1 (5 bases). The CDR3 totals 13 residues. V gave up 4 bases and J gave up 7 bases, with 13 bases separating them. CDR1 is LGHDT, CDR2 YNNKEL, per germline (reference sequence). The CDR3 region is CASSLGGIGEAFF. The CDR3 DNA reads TGTGCCAGCAGCCTGGGGGGAATCGGTGAAGCTTTCTTT. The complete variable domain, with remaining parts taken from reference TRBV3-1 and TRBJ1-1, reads DTAVSQTPKYLVTQMGNDKSIKCEQNLGHDTMYWYKQDSKKFLKIMFSYNNKELIINETVPNRFSPKSPDKAHLNLHINSLELGDSAVYFCASSLGGIGEAFFGQGTRLTVV.